This T cell receptor beta chain was profiled in a study of siplizumab effects on memory and regulatory T cells. Germline V gene lookup returns CDR1 SGHVS and CDR2 FQNEAQ. The junction had 3 bases not matched to a gene; V was cut back by 1 base and J by 1 base. The CDR3 is 16 residues long. This table comes from immunoSEQ multiplex PCR, and its TCRdb copy is limited to in-frame clones, with some not included. This sample yields 99,000 or so clones, of which about 94% are seen a single time; 1% to 1.5% belongs to the top ten. The rearrangement uses TRBV7-8 and TRBJ2-7, with TRBD2 identical over 11 bases. Source material: non-Treg CD4+ T cells sorted from blood. The TCR originated in a human donor in good health. CDR3 in amino acids: CASSLVLAGASYEQYF. In DNA, the CDR3 is TGTGCCAGCAGCTTAGTACTAGCGGGAGCGTCCTACGAGCAGTACTTC.